The 9 T cell receptor beta chains below were found in one sample sequenced in a study of response to subunit inactivated influenza vaccine (dated by TCRdb to the late 2010s). To prepare the library, RT-PCR was applied. Reads for this sample came from an Illumina HiSeq 2500. TCRdb itself trimmed the public reads at Q25 with fastp, ran MiXCR and retained productive beta chains. Rows matching on CDR3 protein sequence are summarized as one entry with the most common DNA and genes. Here the sample has 500,000 or so distinct CDR3 sequences; 16% occur a single time. The ten largest make up about 3% of the sample. The sequenced sample was CD4+ T cells sorted from PBMCs, obtained less than 25 months after vaccination. Source of these receptors: a man in his fifties or sixties who received an inactivated influenza vaccine. Donor details come from another sample of the same person, matched by shared clones.

The CDR3 loop reads CASSQAGGPLEQYF. CDR3 nucleotide sequence: TGTGCCAGCAGCCAAGCGGGGGGGCCTCTAGAGCAGTACTTC. The chain couples TRBV6-1 to TRBJ2-7; TRBD2 matches 10 bases. CDR1 is MNHNS and CDR2 is SASEGT in the germline V gene. The CDR3 runs to 14 residues. Germline trimming cut 6 bases from V and 7 bases from J; bases unmatched to any gene: 9.

The rearrangement uses TRBV12-3 or TRBV12-4 and TRBJ1-5, with TRBD1 matching over 7 bases. The CDR3 consists of 14 residues. The trim removed 5 bases at V and 4 bases at J, leaving 5 bases unmatched. The CDR3 is CASSDWDRNQPQHF. In DNA, the CDR3 is TGTGCCAGCAGTGATTGGGACAGAAATCAGCCCCAGCATTTT.

This clonotype was counted a few times. CDR3 protein: CASSPQRLNTEAFF. CDR3 nucleotide sequence: TGTGCCAGCTCACCACAACGGCTGAACACTGAAGCTTTCTTT. This chain links TRBV18 with TRBJ1-1; D ambiguous. The CDR3 is made up of 14 amino acids. The germline gives CDR1 KGHSH, CDR2 LQKENI. V was clipped by 1 base and J by 0 bases, with 6 bases between them.

There are a few counts of this clonotype. The V call is TRBV10-2, the J call TRBJ2-1; perhaps TRBD2 as D (7 bases). CDR3 size: 15 residues. The ends were cut back, 5 bases at V and 7 bases at J, with 18 bases in the middle. The germline gives CDR1 WSHSY, CDR2 SAAADI. CDR3 amino acids: CASSIGGGALNEQFF. DNA of the CDR3: TGCGCCAGCAGTATCGGTGGGGGGGCATTAAATGAGCAGTTCTTC.

This clonotype was seen a handful of times. The chain has TRBV6-2 or TRBV6-3 and TRBJ2-2, with TRBD1 identical over 8 bases. Per germline, CDR1 MNHEY and CDR2 SVGEGT. The CDR3 runs 14 residues. The trim removed 4 bases at V and 9 bases at J, leaving 7 bases unmatched. The CDR3 DNA is TGTGCCAGCAGTTCTACAGGGGGAAGGAGGGAGCTGTTTTTT. Translation: CASSSTGGRRELFF.

This chain connects TRBV7-2 to TRBJ1-1, with D unclear. Per the germline V gene, CDR1 is SGHTA and CDR2 is FQGNSA. CDR3 size: 15 residues. The germline V and J ends were trimmed by 5 bases and 3 bases, with 16 bases remaining between them. The CDR3: CASSPFYRLDTEAFF. The DNA of the CDR3 is TGTGCCAGCAGCCCCTTCTATCGGTTGGACACTGAAGCTTTCTTT.

There are a few counts of this clonotype. The rearrangement links TRBV20-1 to TRBJ2-1; perhaps TRBD2 as D (6 bases). The CDR3 consists of 16 residues. V was cut by 0 bases and J by 0 bases, with 12 bases left in between. Germline V lookup: CDR1 DFQATT, CDR2 SNEGSKA (reference sequence). Here the CDR3 DNA reads TGCAGTGCTAGAGATCCCGTGGGAGGCTCCTACAATGAGCAGTTCTTC. Encoded protein: CSARDPVGGSYNEQFF.

This clonotype appeared a few times. The V gene is TRBV5-1, the J gene TRBJ1-1, with 10 bases that match TRBD1. Germline values: CDR1 SGHRS, CDR2 YFSETQ. Germline trimming cut 5 bases from V and 0 bases from J; bases unmatched to any gene: 7. This CDR3 has 16 residues. CDR3: CASRWTGGIMNTEAFF. The DNA for the CDR3 is TGCGCCAGCAGGTGGACAGGGGGAATCATGAACACTGAAGCTTTCTTT. Variable domain in full (rest from reference TRBV5-1 and TRBJ1-1): KAGVTQTPRYLIKTRGQQVTLSCSPISGHRSVSWYQQTPGQGLQFLFEYFSETQRNKGNFPGRFSGRQFSNSRSEMNVSTLELGDSALYLCASRWTGGIMNTEAFFGQGTRLTVV.

The chain combines TRBV20-1 with TRBJ1-4; D ambiguous. The V gene lost 2 bases and the J gene lost 4 bases, with 8 bases spanning the gap. Germline V gives CDR1 DFQATT, CDR2 SNEGSKA (reference sequence). The CDR3 spans 13 residues. The CDR3 bases are TGCAGTGCTAGATCCCCCAATAATGAAAAACTGTTTTTT. This encodes CSARSPNNEKLFF.